The present entry profiles one T cell receptor beta chain with its context. What it recognizes is unknown. The record originates from a study of cytotoxic CD8 clonotypes in ibrutinib-treated CLL. Study-level points and caveats: Baseline clonality, higher than in age-matched healthy donors, tracked circulating CD8+ T-cell counts. Treatment left the uncommon public clonotypes either contracted or stable in frequency. At progression, clonality fell back toward baseline after rising at ibrutinib response.

Data came from immunoSEQ multiplex PCR; TCRdb stores just in-frame clones and leaves some out. The table records about 300,000 clones, 67% of them present only once. This specimen was PBMCs, taken after 36 months of ibrutinib treatment. This clonotype originated in a human donor with chronic lymphocytic leukemia.

The CDR3 bases are TGCGCCAGCAGCCAAGCATCAGCATCAACTACGCAGTATTTT. This codes for CASSQASASTTQYF. The J gene is TRBJ2-3, the V gene TRBV4-3; D ambiguous. CDR1 is LGHNA, CDR2 YSLEER, per germline. The CDR3 is 14 amino acids. Trimming left V 1 base short and J 8 bases short, with 13 bases between.